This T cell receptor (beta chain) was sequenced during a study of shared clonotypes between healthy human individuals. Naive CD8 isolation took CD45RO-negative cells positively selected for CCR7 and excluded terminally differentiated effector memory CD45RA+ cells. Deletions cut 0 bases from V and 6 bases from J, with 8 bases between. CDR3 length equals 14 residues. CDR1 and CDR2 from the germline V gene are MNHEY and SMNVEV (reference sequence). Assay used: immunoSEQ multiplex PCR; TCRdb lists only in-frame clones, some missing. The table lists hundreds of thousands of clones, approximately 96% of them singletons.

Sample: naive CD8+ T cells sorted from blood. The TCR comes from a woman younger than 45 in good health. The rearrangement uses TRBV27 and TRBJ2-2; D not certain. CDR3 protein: CASSLSDGAGELFF. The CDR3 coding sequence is TGTGCCAGCAGTTTATCAGATGGGGCCGGGGAGCTGTTTTTT.